Reported below is one TCR beta chain. TCRdb's copy holds only in-frame clones and misses some; the assay was immunoSEQ multiplex PCR. The repertoire holds around 62,000 clones, with roughly nine tenths as singletons. Trimming pared 0 bases from V and 6 bases from J, leaving 18 bases between. Looked up from germline, CDR1 is SGHRS and CDR2 is YFSETQ. The CDR3 sequence is 16 residues long. The entry originates in a study of OX40 agonist ivuxolimab in advanced cancers. The receptor was derived from an adult with an advanced solid tumor such as melanoma, head and neck, liver or kidney cancer. The material was CD4+ or CD8+ T cells sorted from blood, obtained in a trial of the OX40 agonist ivuxolimab. The gene calls are TRBV5-1 and TRBJ1-2, with D uncertain. The CDR3 region is CASSLGPSALSDGYTF. The CDR3 DNA sequence: TGCGCCAGCAGCTTGGGACCCTCGGCACTTTCAGATGGCTACACCTTC.